This TCR beta chain was captured in a study of blood T cell repertoires in COVID-19. Original handling: The authors estimated nucleated cell counts from reference gene primer amplification. Profiling relied on immunoSEQ multiplex PCR, and the TCRdb table lists in-frame clones only, not all of them. V and J calls and clone size are given by that table; D and trimming were obtained from the DNA. This sample has fewer than 25,000 clones, with 91% found just once. This CDR3 is 18 amino acids long. Germline V lookup: CDR1 LNHNV, CDR2 YYDKDF (reference sequence). Losses at the gene ends were 3 bases for V and 5 bases for J; bases not matched to a gene: 15.

This receptor was obtained from a man in his 70s with active COVID-19. This chain connects TRBV15 to TRBJ2-2; 7 bases line up with TRBD2. The sample consisted of peripheral blood. CDR3 region: CATSSPLAERDGTGELFF. CDR3 bases: TGTGCCACCAGCAGCCCTCTAGCGGAGAGGGACGGAACCGGGGAGCTGTTTTTT.